The present TCR beta chain was sequenced within a study of T cell responses to AZD1222 COVID-19 vaccine. General observations from the study: Spike-specific TCR breadth and depth were elevated following two AZD1222 doses. Repertoire sampling was restricted to post-peak T cell response timepoints.

The germline V gene encodes CDR1 LNHNV and CDR2 YYDKDF (reference sequence). V was shortened by 4 bases and J by 1 base, with 16 bases between the two germline ends. The CDR3 spans 16 residues. With respect to this clone: Antigen unknown.

Clones were sequenced by immunoSEQ multiplex PCR, and TCRdb holds only the in-frame ones, with some missing. The repertoire holds about 140,000 clones, with roughly 90% as singletons. This chain uses TRBV15 with TRBJ1-1; unclear D gene. The origin of this receptor is an adult in good health. Sequences were derived from peripheral blood, sampled on day 0 of AZD1222 vaccination. Here the CDR3 reads CATSNPWWRQNTEAFF. CDR3 sequence (DNA): TGTGCCACCAGCAACCCCTGGTGGAGGCAGAACACTGAAGCTTTCTTT.